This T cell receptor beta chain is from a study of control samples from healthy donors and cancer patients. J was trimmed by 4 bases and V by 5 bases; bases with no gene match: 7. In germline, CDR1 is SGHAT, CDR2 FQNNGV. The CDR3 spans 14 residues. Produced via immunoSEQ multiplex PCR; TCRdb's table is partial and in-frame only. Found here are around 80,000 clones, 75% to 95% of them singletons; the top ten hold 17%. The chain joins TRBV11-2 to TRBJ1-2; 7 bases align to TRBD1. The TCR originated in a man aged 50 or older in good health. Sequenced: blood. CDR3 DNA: TGTGCCAGCAGCCCCACAGGGGCCTCCTATGGCTACACCTTC. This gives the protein CASSPTGASYGYTF.